This TCR beta chain is drawn from a study of blood T cells in healthy people across ages (dated by TCRdb to 2013 to 2016). Study-wide context: In model experiments, roughly one uniquely barcoded TCR beta cDNA molecule per two T cells was captured by template switching. Age-related changes in TCR beta repertoire diversity were measured in the study by deep sequencing normalized with unique cDNA molecular identifiers. For two donors (one aged 18 to 30 and one aged 80 or older), the study analyzed two additional independent replicas of 1 million unique cDNA reads from the same blood draw. The donors were divided into four age groups: young (average around 16 years), middle-aged (under 40), aged (about 56) and long-lived (roughly 88). Paper-wide results and their limitations: Conclusive comparison of naive and antigen-experienced compartments was prevented by the profiling of bulk unsorted PBMCs. The percentage of naive T cells measured by flow cytometry correlated strongly with observed TCR beta diversity. Compared with the aged group, the long-lived group had more naive CD4+ T cells, fewer expanded clones and increased TCR diversity, suggesting age selection. Because donor CMV infection status was unknown, age-related changes in expanded clonotypes were potentially confounded. Total diversity estimates from one million sequenced T cells were considered lower bounds and underestimates. As age increased, observed TCR beta diversity per million T cells dropped in a roughly linear way, and a significant reduction was already evident by age 40.

There are a few counts of this clonotype. Its antigen has not been determined. No much larger clonotype is one base removed from it; base qualities were not supplied. The donors were roughly 40 Caucasian individuals from Russia, aged roughly 6 to 100 years, who were systemically healthy. Each donor gave about 9.7 milliliters of peripheral blood, drawn into EDTA-treated Vacutainer tubes. PBMCs were isolated by Ficoll-Paque density-gradient centrifugation, with at least 6.5 million obtained per sample. Total RNA, at least 5 micrograms per sample, was extracted from PBMCs with Trizol reagent. Naive CD45RAhigh/CD27high T cell percentages were measured by flow cytometry on a PBMC aliquot from every donor. Via the germline V gene, CDR1 is SGHTA and CDR2 FQGTGA. V is trimmed back by 5 bases and J by 2 bases, and the junction contains 11 bases that no gene match accounts for. The CDR3 runs 16 residues from the cysteine to the phenylalanine. The DNA shown is the 48-base CDR3, in frame from base 1.

Library preparation used 5' RACE. The sequencer was an Illumina HiSeq 2500. The second PCR ran for roughly 7 to 12 cycles and used a J-beta primer mix along with a sample-barcoded 5' primer. Each TCR beta cDNA molecule received a unique molecular identifier from a template-switch 5' adaptor carrying 12 random nucleotides. Each sample yielded at least 2.5 million CDR3-containing paired-end reads. All of the RNA was converted into first-strand cDNA using the Mint cDNA synthesis kit, with a TRBC-specific oligonucleotide serving as the primer. All cDNA was treated with uracil-DNA glycosylase and then went through a first 18-cycle PCR with the universal primers M1SS and BC2_uni_R. In the paper's pipeline: Each sample was normalized by randomly selecting 1 million high-quality reads, each carrying a distinct molecular identifier. Reads with shared molecular identifiers were discarded instead of being binned into consensus sequences. CDR3 identification, clonotype clustering and error correction used MiTCR with a Q25 quality threshold and the strictest error-elimination algorithm. Lower-bound total TCR beta diversity was estimated with a nonparametric unseen species model using Euler transformation. The public reads were reprocessed in TCRdb via fastp at Q25 and MiXCR, keeping in-frame beta chains. Each entry merges the rows of one CDR3 protein and shows their most common DNA and genes. The V and J calls shown here were made by TCRdb, not taken from the authors' results. Recorded for this sample are 450,000 to 650,000 distinct CDR3 sequences; more than 20% of them occurred a single time. Around 10% of the sample goes to the ten largest clones.

The sample also formed part of further work on T cells of mothers and their children. The second paper states: Donors were nine systemically healthy Caucasian individuals: three mothers and their six children. cDNA synthesis consumed the entire amount of extracted RNA, loaded at 1.5 ug RNA in each 15 ul reaction. In the second PCR, sample barcodes and 2-4 random nucleotides were introduced via the M1S primer. Over 8.5 million TCR beta CDR3 reads were obtained for each mother, and 2.5 million to 3 million reads were obtained for each child. Thymic selection shapes the output of TCR recombination in a similar way in related and unrelated pairs, and inherited differences have a minor effect. Normalized repertoire overlap was always found to be slightly, but never significantly, higher in related mother-child pairs than in unrelated mother-child pairs. With a sensitivity of approximately 93 clones per million clonotypes, no persistent microchimeric T cell clones were detected. The study used deep NGS to compare TCR beta repertoires of mothers and children, seeking features distinguishing related mother-child pairs from unrelated individuals. The mean age was 40 +/- 4 years for the mothers and about 10 +/- 4 years for the children. After adapters were ligated using NEBNext reagents, the libraries underwent 100+100 nt paired-end sequencing on an Illumina HiSeq 2000. Mother and child libraries were prepared a month apart and sequenced in separate runs to prevent cross-contamination. For each donor, somewhere between roughly 500,000 and 2,100,000 distinct TCR beta clonotypes were identified. Naive TCR beta clonotypes were estimated from low-frequency clonotypes matched to each donor's FACS-determined naive share, without sorting.

The receptor comes from a boy aged 10-17 years in good health. The chain uses TRBV7-3 and TRBJ2-5; TRBD2 fits 7 bases in the junction. The sample comprised blood. The DNA reads TGTGCCAGCAGCCTGGGACTTCCCGGGGGGCAAGAGACCCAGTACTTC. Its product reads: CASSLGLPGGQETQYF.